This TCR beta chain was recovered during a study of regulatory T cells in long-lasting Graves disease. iRepertoire HTBI primers and Arm-PCR of CDR3 regions built TCR beta libraries. TCRdb re-called the multiplex PCR reads through MiXCR, storing one row per CDR3 protein. Here the sample spans roughly 530,000 distinct CDR3 sequences, around 16% being singletons. There are many counts of this clonotype. Deletions cut 2 bases from V and 6 bases from J, with 4 bases between. Germline V gene lookup returns CDR1 GTSNPN and CDR2 SVGIG (reference sequence). The CDR3 has 11 amino acids. Time point given: newly diagnosed GD, antithyroid drugs for less than 3 months. Extracted RNA from PBMCs served as the source of the TCR library. The sample was also reused in another study, on T cells in Graves' hyperthyroidism and ophthalmopathy.

The receptor was derived from a woman aged 35-60 years with Graves disease. The material sequenced was peripheral blood mononuclear cells (PBMCs), taken at new diagnosis, from a patient treated with antithyroid drugs. This rearrangement joins TRBV30 to TRBJ2-2, with no clear D. CDR3 residues: CAWSIPGELFF. CDR3 in DNA: TGTGCCTGGAGTATCCCCGGGGAGCTGTTTTTT.